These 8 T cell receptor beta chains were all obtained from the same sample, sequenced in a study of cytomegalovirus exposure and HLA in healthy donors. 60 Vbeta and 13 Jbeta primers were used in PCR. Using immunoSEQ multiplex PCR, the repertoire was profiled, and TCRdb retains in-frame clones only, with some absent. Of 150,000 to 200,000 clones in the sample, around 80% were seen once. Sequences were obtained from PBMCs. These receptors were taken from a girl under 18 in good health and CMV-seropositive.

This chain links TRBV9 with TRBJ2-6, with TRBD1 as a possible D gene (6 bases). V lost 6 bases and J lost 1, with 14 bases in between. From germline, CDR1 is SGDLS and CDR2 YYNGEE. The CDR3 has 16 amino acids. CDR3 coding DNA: TGTGCCAGCACCTTGACAGGTTCATCTGGGGCCAACGTCCTGACTTTC. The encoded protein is CASTLTGSSGANVLTF.

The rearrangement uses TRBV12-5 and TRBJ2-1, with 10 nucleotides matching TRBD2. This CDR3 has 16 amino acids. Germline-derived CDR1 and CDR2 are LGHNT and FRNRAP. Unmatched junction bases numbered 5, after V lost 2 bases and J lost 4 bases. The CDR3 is CASGLRLAGSYNEQFF. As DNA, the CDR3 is TGTGCTAGTGGTTTGCGACTAGCGGGTAGTTACAATGAGCAGTTCTTC.

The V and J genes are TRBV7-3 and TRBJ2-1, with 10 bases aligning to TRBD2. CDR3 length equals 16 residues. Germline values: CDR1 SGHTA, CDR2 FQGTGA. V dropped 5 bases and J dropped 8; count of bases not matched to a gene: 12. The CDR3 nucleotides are TGTGCCAGCAGCGCGACTAGCGGGTGGCGGGTGGATGAGCAGTTCTTC. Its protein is CASSATSGWRVDEQFF.

The CDR3 sequence is CASWAGGDTQYF. The CDR3 DNA reads as TGCGCCAGCTGGGCCGGCGGGGATACGCAGTATTTT. This chain joins TRBV5-1 and TRBJ2-3, with D possibly being TRBD2 (5 bases). Germline CDR1 reads SGHRS; CDR2 reads YFSETQ. V was pared by 7 bases and J by 6 bases, with 12 bases between. The CDR3 is made up of 12 amino acids.

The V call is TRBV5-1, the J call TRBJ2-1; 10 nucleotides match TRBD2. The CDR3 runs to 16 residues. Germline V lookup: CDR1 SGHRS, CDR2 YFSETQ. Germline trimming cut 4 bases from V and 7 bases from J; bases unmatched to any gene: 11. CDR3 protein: CASSRASGSRNNEQFF. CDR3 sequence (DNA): TGCGCCAGCAGCCGAGCTAGCGGGAGTAGGAATAATGAGCAGTTCTTC.

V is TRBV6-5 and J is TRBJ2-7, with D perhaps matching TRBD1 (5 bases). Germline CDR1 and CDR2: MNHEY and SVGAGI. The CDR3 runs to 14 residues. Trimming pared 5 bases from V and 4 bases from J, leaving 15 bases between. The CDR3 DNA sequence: TGTGCCAGCAGTGGGGCAAGGCTCAATTACGAGCAGTACTTC. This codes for CASSGARLNYEQYF.

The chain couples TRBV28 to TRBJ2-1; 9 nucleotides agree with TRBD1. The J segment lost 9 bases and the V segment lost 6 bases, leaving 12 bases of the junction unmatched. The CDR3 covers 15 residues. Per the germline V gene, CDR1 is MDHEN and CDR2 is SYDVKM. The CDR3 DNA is TGTGCCAGCAGCCGAACGGACAGGGGAGGCCCTGAGCAGTTCTTC. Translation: CASSRTDRGGPEQFF. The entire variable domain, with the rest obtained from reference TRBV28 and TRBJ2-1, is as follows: DVKVTQSSRYLVKRTGEKVFLECVQDMDHENMFWYRQDPGLGLRLIYFSYDVKMKEKGDIPEGYSVSREKKERFSLILESASTNQTSMYLCASSRTDRGGPEQFFGPGTRLTVL.

For the CDR3, the DNA is TGCGCCAGCAGCTTGGTCGCGGGGTTGGACACTGAAGCTTTCTTT. It specifies CASSLVAGLDTEAFF. This chain connects TRBV5-1 to TRBJ1-1; D is unresolved. V lost 0 bases, J lost 3 bases, and 12 bases lay in between. This CDR3 spans 15 amino acids. Germline V gene lookup returns CDR1 SGHRS and CDR2 YFSETQ. The variable domain in full, with the rest retrieved from reference TRBV5-1 and TRBJ1-1, is KAGVTQTPRYLIKTRGQQVTLSCSPISGHRSVSWYQQTPGQGLQFLFEYFSETQRNKGNFPGRFSGRQFSNSRSEMNVSTLELGDSALYLCASSLVAGLDTEAFFGQGTRLTVV.